These 32 T cell receptor beta chains came from one sample sequenced in a study of blood T cell repertoires in COVID-19. Produced via immunoSEQ multiplex PCR; TCRdb's table is partial and in-frame only. This repertoire shows over 400,000 clones, 75% to 90% found once; its top ten account for roughly 3.2%. Sequencing input: peripheral blood. The source is a human donor in a cohort sampled during active COVID-19.

The chain combines TRBV4-3 with TRBJ2-2, with TRBD1 identical over 8 bases. Germline V gene lookup returns CDR1 LGHNA and CDR2 YSLEER. Trimming at V came to 2 bases and at J to 2 bases, leaving 4 bases not matched to a gene. This CDR3 region has 16 residues. The CDR3 DNA sequence: TGCGCCAGCAGCCAACAGGGACAGGCAAACACCGGGGAGCTGTTTTTT. This gives the protein CASSQQGQANTGELFF.

The V call is TRBV7-3, the J call TRBJ1-1; TRBD1 might be the D (6 bases). V lost 5 bases to trimming and J lost 8 bases, with 15 bases between them. Germline V gene sequence: CDR1 SGHTA, CDR2 FQGTGA. This CDR3 has 13 residues. The CDR3 sequence is CASSPIGQLEAFF. The CDR3 coding sequence is TGTGCCAGCAGCCCAATAGGACAGTTGGAAGCTTTCTTT.

The chain combines TRBV29-1 with TRBJ1-3; perhaps TRBD1 as D (6 bases). The CDR3 is made up of 13 amino acids. V was clipped by 7 bases and J by 0 bases, with 10 bases between them. Germline V gene sequence: CDR1 SQVTM, CDR2 ANQGSEA. The CDR3 here is CSADSGSGNTIYF. The CDR3 DNA reads TGCAGCGCGGACAGTGGCTCTGGAAACACCATATATTTT. Based on the CDR3 plus reference TRBV29-1 and TRBJ1-3, the full variable domain is SAVISQKPSRDICQRGTSLTIQCQVDSQVTMMFWYRQQPGQSLTLIATANQGSEATYESGFVIDKFPISRPNLTFSTLTVSNMSPEDSSIYLCSADSGSGNTIYFGEGSWLTVV.

V and J are TRBV5-1 and TRBJ2-5; D might be TRBD2 (6 bases). This CDR3 region has 14 residues. V was pared by 0 bases and J by 5 bases, with 11 bases between. CDR1 is SGHRS and CDR2 is YFSETQ in the germline V gene. The CDR3 is CASSLDPGDETQYF. The CDR3 DNA sequence: TGCGCCAGCAGCTTGGATCCGGGAGACGAGACCCAGTACTTC.

The genes are TRBV28 and TRBJ1-1; D not certain. The CDR3 is 10 amino acids. V was cut by 7 bases and J by 3 bases, with 3 bases left in between. Germline CDR1 MDHEN, CDR2 SYDVKM. The CDR3 nucleotides read TGTGCCAGCACGGACACTGAAGCTTTCTTT. It codes for CASTDTEAFF.

The chain carries TRBV11-3 and TRBJ2-2, with a weak D call TRBD2 (6 bases). The CDR3 sequence is 15 residues long. CDR1 is SGHNT and CDR2 is YENEEA in the germline V gene. Trimming took off 5 bases at V and 0 bases at J, with 10 bases between the two ends. The CDR3 protein is CASSPGGPNTGELFF. The CDR3 DNA is TGTGCCAGCAGCCCAGGAGGGCCGAACACCGGGGAGCTGTTTTTT.

This chain joins TRBV7-9 and TRBJ2-6; D unresolved. Trimming left V 11 bases short and J 0 bases short, with 11 bases between. Germline CDR1 reads SEHNR; CDR2 reads FQNEAQ (reference sequence). This CDR3 has 14 residues. This CDR3 is CAPTPYSGANVLTF. The CDR3 DNA is TGTGCCCCTACGCCGTACTCTGGGGCCAACGTCCTGACTTTC. Filled out from reference TRBV7-9 and TRBJ2-6, the complete variable domain reads DTGVSQNPRHKITKRGQNVTFRCDPISEHNRLYWYRQTLGQGPEFLTYFQNEAQLEKSRLLSDRFSAERPKGSFSTLEIQRTEQGDSAMYLCAPTPYSGANVLTFGAGSRLTVL.

The rearrangement uses TRBV4-3 and TRBJ2-5, with 12 bases fitting TRBD2. V shed 5 bases and J 2 bases; nucleotides not matched to a gene: 3. Germline values: CDR1 LGHNA, CDR2 YSLEER. This CDR3 is built from 15 residues. The CDR3 DNA is TGCGCCAGCAGCGCAGGACTAGCGGGGCAAGAGACCCAGTACTTC. This codes for CASSAGLAGQETQYF.

The rearrangement uses TRBV18 and TRBJ2-7; tentatively, D is TRBD2 (6 bases). The CDR3 loop spans 13 amino acids. Germline V lookup: CDR1 KGHSH, CDR2 LQKENI. V was cut by 2 bases and J by 7 bases, with 12 bases left in between. CDR3 protein: CASSPGREGEQYF. CDR3 nucleotides: TGTGCCAGCTCACCAGGGCGGGAAGGAGAGCAGTACTTC.

The rearrangement links TRBV11-2 to TRBJ1-2; D call uncertain. The germline gives CDR1 SGHAT, CDR2 FQNNGV. CDR3 size: 13 residues. Trimming took 7 bases from V and 0 from J, leaving 9 bases between them. CDR3 nucleotides: TGTGCCAGCATACCTAATCCTAACTATGGCTACACCTTC. It translates to CASIPNPNYGYTF. The variable domain in full, completed from reference TRBV11-2 and TRBJ1-2, reads EAGVAQSPRYKIIEKRQSVAFWCNPISGHATLYWYQQILGQGPKLLIQFQNNGVVDDSQLPKDRFSAERLKGVDSTLKIQPAKLEDSAVYLCASIPNPNYGYTFGSGTRLTVV.

The genes are TRBV7-2 and TRBJ2-1; D not resolved. V was pared by 5 bases and J by 2 bases, with 13 bases between. This CDR3 contains 15 residues. The germline V gene has CDR1 SGHTA and CDR2 FQGNSA. The CDR3 is CASSVDKNTYNEQFF. The CDR3, as DNA: TGTGCCAGCAGCGTTGATAAAAACACCTACAATGAGCAGTTCTTC.

Remarks on this clone: Different DNA sequences within this sample yield the same CDR3. The chain has TRBV7-2 and TRBJ1-5; possibly TRBD1 for D (5 bases). Trimming pared 5 bases from V and 2 bases from J, leaving 13 bases between. The CDR3 loop spans 15 amino acids. CDR1 is SGHTA and CDR2 is FQGNSA in the germline V gene. The CDR3 nucleotides read TGTGCCAGCAGCCTGCGGACGGGGGGCAATCAGCCCCAGCATTTT. This sequence encodes CASSLRTGGNQPQHF.

This clone was recorded a few times. The CDR3 DNA sequence: TGTGCCAGTAGTACTGGGAGGAGCTACAATGAGCAGTTCTTC. Its protein is CASSTGRSYNEQFF. The chain is built from TRBV19 and TRBJ2-1, with a tentative D call TRBD2 (6 bases). V shed 4 bases and J shed 3 bases, with 10 bases lying between them. This CDR3 spans 14 amino acids. CDR1 is LNHDA and CDR2 is SQIVND in the germline V gene (reference sequence).

V gene TRBV5-6 combines with J gene TRBJ1-5; D possibly corresponds to TRBD1 (5 bases). CDR3 length: 15 amino acids. Trimming stripped 0 bases from V and 4 bases from J, with 11 bases between. Germline CDR1 is SGHDT and CDR2 is YYEEEE. The CDR3 sequence is CASSLGRRGNQPQHF. The CDR3 DNA sequence: TGTGCCAGCAGCTTGGGACGGAGGGGAAATCAGCCCCAGCATTTT.

The chain couples TRBV30 to TRBJ1-1; 8 bases fit TRBD1. Per germline, CDR1 GTSNPN and CDR2 SVGIG (reference sequence). The junction had 7 bases not matched to a gene; V was cut back by 3 bases and J by 1 base. The CDR3 runs 15 residues. The CDR3 region has the DNA TGTGCCTGGAGGACTACAGGGGGAGAGAACACTGAAGCTTTCTTT. Translation gives CAWRTTGGENTEAFF. Drawing the rest from reference TRBV30 and TRBJ1-1, the complete variable domain is SQTIHQWPATLVQPVGSPLSLECTVEGTSNPNLYWYRQAAGRGLQLLFYSVGIGQISSEVPQNLSASRPQDRQFILSSKKLLLSDSGFYLCAWRTTGGENTEAFFGQGTRLTVV.

The CDR3 bases are TGTGCCAGCAGCCAACCCATCCGGGACAGCACCCGCTGGCTTGGCTACACCTTC. This gives the protein CASSQPIRDSTRWLGYTF. This chain joins TRBV3-1 (or the pseudogene TRBV3-2) and TRBJ1-2, with 7 bases identical to TRBD1. V trimming: 2 bases; J trimming: 7 bases; junction bases outside the gene matches: 19. From germline, CDR1 is LGHDT and CDR2 YNNKEL (reference sequence). The CDR3 consists of 18 residues.

By proportion, this clone is medium-sized. V and J are TRBV15 and TRBJ1-2; TRBD1 matches at 7 bases. CDR1 LNHNV and CDR2 YYDKDF come from the germline V gene (reference sequence). The CDR3 is 14 residues long. V lost 5 bases, J lost 5 bases, and 8 bases stayed unmatched. CDR3 DNA sequence: TGTGCCACCAGCGGCCGGGACAGTTCTTATGGCTACACCTTC. Protein sequence: CATSGRDSSYGYTF.

This chain connects TRBV12-5 to TRBJ2-1, with 8 positions matching TRBD2. The CDR3 extends over 14 amino acids. The V segment lost 1 base and the J segment 9 bases; nucleotides outside the gene matches: 5. Germline V gene data show CDR1 as LGHNT and CDR2 as FRNRAP. The CDR3 here is CASGLGLAIGEQFF. CDR3 bases: TGTGCTAGTGGTTTGGGACTAGCGATTGGTGAGCAGTTCTTC.

This rearrangement joins TRBV6-5 to TRBJ2-1; 14 bases are a match to TRBD2. V lost 8 bases to trimming and J lost 0 bases; unmatched junction nucleotides: 0. The CDR3 covers 15 residues. CDR1 MNHEY and CDR2 SVGAGI come from the germline V gene. Here the CDR3 DNA reads TGTGCCAGCGGGACTAGCGGGAGCTCCTACAATGAGCAGTTCTTC. This gives the protein CASGTSGSSYNEQFF.

The J gene is TRBJ2-3, the V gene TRBV2, with D possibly matching TRBD1 (5 bases). The CDR3 contains 14 residues. The germline V and J ends were trimmed by 4 bases and 5 bases, with 13 bases remaining between them. Germline V gene sequence: CDR1 SNHLY, CDR2 FYNNEI. CDR3 DNA: TGTGCCAGCAGTGGTCAGGGATCTGAAGATACGCAGTATTTT. It translates to CASSGQGSEDTQYF. Based on the CDR3 plus reference TRBV2 and TRBJ2-3, the full variable domain is EPEVTQTPSHQVTQMGQEVILRCVPISNHLYFYWYRQILGQKVEFLVSFYNNEISEKSEIFDDQFSVERPDGSNFTLKIRSTKLEDSAMYFCASSGQGSEDTQYFGPGTRLTVL.

The gene calls are TRBV5-1 and TRBJ2-1; weak D call: TRBD1 (6 bases). The CDR3 has 16 amino acids. With 4 bases removed from V and 0 bases from J, the gap between germline ends came to 14 bases. Per the germline V gene, CDR1 is SGHRS and CDR2 is YFSETQ. The CDR3 here is CASSPWTDNSYNEQFF. The DNA for the CDR3 is TGCGCCAGCAGCCCCTGGACAGACAACTCCTACAATGAGCAGTTCTTC.

The CDR3 loop reads CASSLSAGQGIDEQFF. The CDR3 DNA reads TGTGCCAGCAGCTTATCGGCTGGACAGGGCATCGATGAGCAGTTCTTC. This chain links TRBV7-8 with TRBJ2-1; 8 nucleotides align to TRBD1. CDR1 and CDR2 from the germline V gene are SGHVS and FQNEAQ. With 2 bases clipped from V and 8 bases from J, the junction kept 11 bases outside the gene matches. CDR3 length equals 16 residues.

The chain recombines TRBV5-1 with TRBJ1-6; possibly TRBD1 for D (5 bases). Trimming removed 2 bases at V and 10 bases at J, with 10 bases between. The CDR3 totals 13 residues. Germline V gene lookup returns CDR1 SGHRS and CDR2 YFSETQ. The CDR3 is CASSFQGGSPLHF. DNA for the CDR3: TGCGCCAGCAGCTTCCAGGGCGGCTCACCCCTCCACTTT.

This chain uses TRBV19 with TRBJ1-5, with 12 bases lining up with TRBD1. CDR3 size: 16 residues. CDR1 LNHDA and CDR2 SQIVND come from the germline V gene (reference sequence). The V segment lost 7 bases and the J segment 7 bases; nucleotides outside the gene matches: 11. CDR3 sequence (DNA): TGTGCCAGTACCTCCCTGGGACAGGGGGCACAGCAGCCCCAGCATTTT. Its translation is CASTSLGQGAQQPQHF.

The rearrangement links TRBV10-1 to TRBJ1-1; D unclear. Per germline, CDR1 WNHNN and CDR2 SYGVQD (reference sequence). Trimming left V 2 bases short and J 0 bases short, with 7 bases between. The CDR3 consists of 14 residues. The DNA of the CDR3 is TGCGCCAGCAGTGAGAACAGTTTGAACACTGAAGCTTTCTTT. This translates into CASSENSLNTEAFF.

V and J are TRBV6-6 and TRBJ2-5, with TRBD2 matching over 10 bases. V lost 5 bases, J lost 2 bases, and 2 bases stayed unmatched. This CDR3 has 14 amino acids. The germline gives CDR1 MNHNY, CDR2 SVGAGI (reference sequence). CDR3 region: CASSRTSGQETQYF. CDR3 coding DNA: TGTGCCAGCAGTCGGACTAGCGGTCAAGAGACCCAGTACTTC.

The count of this clone is one. Written as DNA, the CDR3 is TGCGCCAGCAGCTTATTGGGCGGGAGAGGGGGCGAGCAGTACTTC. This sequence encodes CASSLLGGRGGEQYF. This rearrangement joins TRBV5-1 to TRBJ2-7, with D tentatively TRBD2 (7 bases). The V end lost 2 bases, the J end lost 6 bases, and 18 bases lay between the germline ends. The CDR3 is made up of 15 amino acids. The germline V gene has CDR1 SGHRS and CDR2 YFSETQ.

The chain recombines TRBV28 with TRBJ2-3; 8 bases map to TRBD2. Germline CDR1 MDHEN, CDR2 SYDVKM. Trimming cost V 4 bases and J 2 bases; bases outside gene matches: 5. This CDR3 region has 15 residues. CDR3 sequence (DNA): TGTGCCAGCAGTTCAAGCGGGAGTCCCACAGATACGCAGTATTTT. This translates into CASSSSGSPTDTQYF. Filled out from reference TRBV28 and TRBJ2-3, the complete variable domain reads DVKVTQSSRYLVKRTGEKVFLECVQDMDHENMFWYRQDPGLGLRLIYFSYDVKMKEKGDIPEGYSVSREKKERFSLILESASTNQTSMYLCASSSSGSPTDTQYFGPGTRLTVL.

The chain links TRBV3-1 (or the pseudogene TRBV3-2) to TRBJ1-1; D may be TRBD1 (5 bases). CDR1 LGHDT and CDR2 YNNKEL come from the germline V gene (reference sequence). V lost 0 bases and J 4 bases, leaving 12 bases between the germline ends. This CDR3 has 15 residues. The CDR3 DNA follows: TGTGCCAGCAGCCAAGATACGGGGGGGACCACTGAAGCTTTCTTT. As protein: CASSQDTGGTTEAFF.

Only one count was recorded for this clone. The CDR3 loop reads CAIRANSSFYNEQFF. The DNA for the CDR3 is TGTGCCATCAGAGCAAATTCTAGCTTCTACAATGAGCAGTTCTTC. V and J are TRBV10-3 and TRBJ2-1; TRBD2 is a possible D gene (5 bases). V shed 6 bases and J shed 3 bases, with 15 bases lying between them. The CDR3 runs to 15 residues. Germline lookup yields CDR1 ENHRY and CDR2 SYGVKD.

The gene calls are TRBV9 and TRBJ2-7; 7 bases match TRBD2. CDR3 length equals 15 residues. With 3 bases clipped from V and 4 bases from J, the junction kept 10 bases outside the gene matches. Per the germline V gene, CDR1 is SGDLS and CDR2 is YYNGEE. CDR3 amino acids: CASSESYGRQYEQYF. CDR3 nucleotides: TGTGCCAGCAGCGAATCCTACGGGAGGCAATACGAGCAGTACTTC.

In the case of this clone: The same CDR3 arises from other DNA sequences in this sample as well. V usage is TRBV9 and J usage is TRBJ1-2; unclear D gene. This CDR3 is built from 13 residues. The germline V and J ends were trimmed by 4 bases and 1 base, with 8 bases remaining between them. Germline assignment: CDR1 SGDLS and CDR2 YYNGEE. CDR3 region: CASSPGSNYGYTF. The DNA of the CDR3 is TGTGCCAGCAGCCCGGGGAGTAACTATGGCTACACCTTC.